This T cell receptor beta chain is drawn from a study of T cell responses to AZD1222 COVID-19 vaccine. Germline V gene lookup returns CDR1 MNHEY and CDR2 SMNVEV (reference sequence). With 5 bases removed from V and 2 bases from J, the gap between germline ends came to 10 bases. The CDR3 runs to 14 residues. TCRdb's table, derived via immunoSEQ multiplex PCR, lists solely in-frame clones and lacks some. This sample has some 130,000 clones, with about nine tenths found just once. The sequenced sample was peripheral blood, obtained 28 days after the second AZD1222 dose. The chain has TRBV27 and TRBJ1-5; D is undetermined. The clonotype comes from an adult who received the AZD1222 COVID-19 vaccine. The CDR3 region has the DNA TGTGCCAGCAGTCGGGGAACCGGCAATCAGCCCCAGCATTTT. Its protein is CASSRGTGNQPQHF.